This TCR beta chain was profiled in a study of blood T cell repertoires in COVID-19. The CDR3 is 13 residues long. The V gene's germline CDR1 is SEHNR and CDR2 FQNEAQ (reference sequence). V lost 1 base to trimming and J lost 5 bases; unmatched junction nucleotides: 1. Method: immunoSEQ multiplex PCR; TCRdb's copy keeps in-frame clones and lacks some. The sample holds roughly 430,000 clones, around 90% seen once. Material: PBMCs or T cells enriched from blood (not recorded which). The clonotype originates from a woman aged 35 to 49 with acute COVID-19. The chain links TRBV7-9 to TRBJ1-1; 7 bases match TRBD1. CDR3 DNA: TGTGCCAGCAGCTTAGAGGACAGGACTGAAGCTTTCTTT. This encodes CASSLEDRTEAFF.